What follows describes a single TCR beta chain. The target antigen is unknown. Produced via immunoSEQ multiplex PCR; TCRdb's table is partial and in-frame only. The sample lists tens of thousands of clones, around 79% occurring once. The CDR3 runs 13 residues. V lost 5 bases to trimming and J lost 2 bases, with 8 bases between them. Per germline, CDR1 MGHDK and CDR2 SYGVNS. This record belongs to a study of vaccination effects on CD4 cells after COVID-19. Isolation of CD4+ T cells took place after less than twelve days of culture. Participants received two doses of either the BNT162b2 or mRNA-1273 vaccine. Nobody among the vaccine recipients had prior SARS-CoV-2 infection (nucleocapsid antibodies were negative). Half-medium replacement with IL-2 medium occurred on days 3 and 7.

The sequence derives from a human donor who received a COVID-19 vaccine. Sequencing used CD4+ T cells from PBMCs cultured without peptide, obtained after COVID-19 vaccination. The J gene is TRBJ2-3, the V gene TRBV25-1, with unresolved D. The CDR3 bases are TGTGCCAGCAGTAATGCAGACACAGATACGCAGTATTTT. Its translation is CASSNADTDTQYF.